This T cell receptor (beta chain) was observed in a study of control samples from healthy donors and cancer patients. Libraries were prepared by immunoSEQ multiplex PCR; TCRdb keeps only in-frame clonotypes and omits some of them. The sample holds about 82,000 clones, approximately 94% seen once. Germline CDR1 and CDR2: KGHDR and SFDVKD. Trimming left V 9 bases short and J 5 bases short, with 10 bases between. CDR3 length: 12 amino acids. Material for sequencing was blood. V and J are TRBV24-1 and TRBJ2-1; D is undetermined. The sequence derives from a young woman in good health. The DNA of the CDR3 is TGTGCCACCTCCATTCGAGACAATGAGCAGTTCTTC. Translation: CATSIRDNEQFF.